Shown below are 5 T cell receptor beta chains from a single sample sequenced in a study of blood T cell repertoires in COVID-19. Sequencing was performed with immunoSEQ multiplex PCR; in TCRdb, only in-frame clones are kept and a portion is missing. The data show roughly 430,000 clones, 88% seen once. The specimen sequenced was PBMCs or T cells enriched from blood (not recorded which). These receptors were collected from a woman between 35 and 50 years old with acute COVID-19.

The chain uses TRBV4-1 and TRBJ1-5; 7 positions match TRBD1. From germline, CDR1 is MGHRA and CDR2 YSYEKL. The CDR3 loop spans 16 amino acids. V dropped 1 base and J dropped 4; count of bases not matched to a gene: 7. CDR3 nucleotides: TGCGCCAGCAGCCAAGGTTTGACAGGGAAAAATCAGCCCCAGCATTTT. This encodes CASSQGLTGKNQPQHF.

This clone was detected once. V usage is TRBV24-1 and J usage is TRBJ2-7; no definite D call. The CDR3 extends over 12 amino acids. Trimming left V 6 bases short and J 0 bases short, with 5 bases between. CDR1 is KGHDR and CDR2 is SFDVKD in the germline V gene. The CDR3 nucleotides read TGTGCCACCAGTAGCACCTCCTACGAGCAGTACTTC. Its translation is CATSSTSYEQYF.

The rearrangement links TRBV5-4 to TRBJ1-1; no definite D call. The CDR3 runs to 13 residues. Germline V gene lookup returns CDR1 SGHNT and CDR2 YYREEE (reference sequence). Between the trimmed V and J ends, which lost 2 bases and 1 base, there was a span of 6 bases. CDR3 in DNA: TGTGCCAGCAGCTTCCCGGGGAACACTGAAGCTTTCTTT. Its protein product is CASSFPGNTEAFF.

The chain couples TRBV7-9 to TRBJ2-2; TRBD2 matches 8 bases. J was trimmed by 1 base and V by 0 bases; bases with no gene match: 1. The CDR3 extends over 16 amino acids. CDR1 is SEHNR and CDR2 is FQNEAQ in the germline V gene (reference sequence). CDR3 protein: CASSLALAGNTGELFF. The CDR3, as DNA: TGTGCCAGCAGCTTAGCGCTAGCGGGGAACACCGGGGAGCTGTTTTTT.

The chain recombines TRBV2 with TRBJ1-4; D is undetermined. The V end lost 0 bases, the J end lost 5 bases, and 10 bases lay between the germline ends. The CDR3 spans 15 residues. Germline CDR1 and CDR2: SNHLY and FYNNEI. DNA of the CDR3: TGTGCCAGCAGTGAAGCGGGCAGCCAGAATGAAAAACTGTTTTTT. It codes for CASSEAGSQNEKLFF. Based on the CDR3 plus reference TRBV2 and TRBJ1-4, the full variable domain is EPEVTQTPSHQVTQMGQEVILRCVPISNHLYFYWYRQILGQKVEFLVSFYNNEISEKSEIFDDQFSVERPDGSNFTLKIRSTKLEDSAMYFCASSEAGSQNEKLFFGSGTQLSVL.